This T cell receptor (beta chain) is from a study of vaccination and CD4 T cells after COVID-19. Turning to this clonotype: Its antigen is not identified.

Treatment reported: approximately 10-day PBMC culture with coronavirus spike peptide pools or control peptides (ViraFEST assay). Collection of the unexposed donor's CD4+ T cells took place before the COVID-19 pandemic (2011-2018). The CDR3 contains 18 residues. V shed 1 base, J shed 5 bases, and the junction held 12 bases outside the gene matches. The germline gives CDR1 LNHNV, CDR2 YYDKDF (reference sequence). Cultured CD4+ T cell DNA was sequenced using the Oncomine TCR Beta short-read assay. Investigators isolated genomic DNA from cultured CD4+ T cells. One entry per CDR3 protein, called by TCRdb with MiXCR from the PCR reads. The sample lists about 10,000 distinct CDR3 sequences, about 35% seen once, with roughly 14% in the top ten.

V is TRBV15 and J is TRBJ2-5; 11 positions agree with TRBD2. The sample comprised CD4+ T cells from blood, cultured in vitro. The clonotype was recovered from a human donor in good health. The CDR3 sequence: CATSRVVGVAGGRETQYF. CDR3 sequence (DNA): TGTGCCACCAGCAGAGTCGTTGGTGTAGCGGGAGGGCGTGAGACCCAGTACTTC.